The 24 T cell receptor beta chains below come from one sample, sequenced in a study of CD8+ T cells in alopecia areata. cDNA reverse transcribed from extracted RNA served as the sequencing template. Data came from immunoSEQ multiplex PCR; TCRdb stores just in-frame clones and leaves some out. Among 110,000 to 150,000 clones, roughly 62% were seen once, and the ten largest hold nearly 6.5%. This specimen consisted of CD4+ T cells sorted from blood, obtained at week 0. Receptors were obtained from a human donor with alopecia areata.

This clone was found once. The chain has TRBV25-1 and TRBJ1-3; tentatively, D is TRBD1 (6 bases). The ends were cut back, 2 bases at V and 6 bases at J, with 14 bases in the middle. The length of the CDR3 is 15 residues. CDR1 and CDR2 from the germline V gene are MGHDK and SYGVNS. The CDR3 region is CASSERGQRTNTIYF. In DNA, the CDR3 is TGTGCCAGCAGTGAACGAGGACAGCGAACAAACACCATATATTTT.

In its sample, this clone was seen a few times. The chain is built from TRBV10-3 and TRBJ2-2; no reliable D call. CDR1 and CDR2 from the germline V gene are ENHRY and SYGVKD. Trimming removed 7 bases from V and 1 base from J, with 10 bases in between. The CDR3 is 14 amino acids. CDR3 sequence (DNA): TGTGCCATCAAATCAAGCAGGAACACCGGGGAGCTGTTTTTT. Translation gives CAIKSSRNTGELFF.

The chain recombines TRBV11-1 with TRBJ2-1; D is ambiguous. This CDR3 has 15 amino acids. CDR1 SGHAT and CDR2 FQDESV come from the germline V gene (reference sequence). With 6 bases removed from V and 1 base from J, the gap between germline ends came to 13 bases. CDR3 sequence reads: CASSLISTSYNEQFF. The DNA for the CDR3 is TGTGCCAGCAGTTTAATCAGTACTTCCTACAATGAGCAGTTCTTC. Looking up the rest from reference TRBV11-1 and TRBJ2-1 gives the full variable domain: EAEVAQSPRYKITEKSQAVAFWCDPISGHATLYWYRQILGQGPELLVQFQDESVVDDSQLPKDRFSAERLKGVDSTLKIQPAELGDSAMYLCASSLISTSYNEQFFGPGTRLTVL.

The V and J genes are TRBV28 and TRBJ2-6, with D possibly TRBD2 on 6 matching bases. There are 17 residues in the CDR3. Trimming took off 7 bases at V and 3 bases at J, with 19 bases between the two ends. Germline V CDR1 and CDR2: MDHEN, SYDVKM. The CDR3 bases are TGTGCCAGCATCTCCGGGGGTTCGGTGCTTGGGGCCAACGTCCTGACTTTC. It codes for CASISGGSVLGANVLTF.

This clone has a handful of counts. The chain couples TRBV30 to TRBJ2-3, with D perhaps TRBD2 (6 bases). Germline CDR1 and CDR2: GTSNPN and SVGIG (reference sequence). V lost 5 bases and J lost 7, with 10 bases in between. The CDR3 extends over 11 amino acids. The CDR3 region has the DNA TGTGCCTGGGGGGGGACGAATACGCAGTATTTT. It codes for CAWGGTNTQYF.

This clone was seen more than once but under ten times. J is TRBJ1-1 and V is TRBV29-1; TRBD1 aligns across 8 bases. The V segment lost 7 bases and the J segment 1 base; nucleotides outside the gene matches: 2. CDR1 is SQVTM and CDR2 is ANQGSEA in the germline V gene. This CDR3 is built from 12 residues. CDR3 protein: CSGDRSNTEAFF. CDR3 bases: TGCAGCGGGGACAGGTCGAACACTGAAGCTTTCTTT.

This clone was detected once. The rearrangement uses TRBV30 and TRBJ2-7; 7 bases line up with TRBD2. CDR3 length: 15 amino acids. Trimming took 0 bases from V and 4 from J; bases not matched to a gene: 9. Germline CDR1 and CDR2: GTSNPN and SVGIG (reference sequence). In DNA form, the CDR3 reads TGTGCCTGGAGTGTAGCGGCGGGGGTGAGGTACGAGCAGTACTTC. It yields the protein CAWSVAAGVRYEQYF.

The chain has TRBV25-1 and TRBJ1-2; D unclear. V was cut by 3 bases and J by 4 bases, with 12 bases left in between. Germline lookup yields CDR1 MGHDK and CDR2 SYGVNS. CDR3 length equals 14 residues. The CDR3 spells CASSESPDAYGYTF. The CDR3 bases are TGTGCCAGCAGTGAGTCCCCCGACGCCTATGGCTACACCTTC.

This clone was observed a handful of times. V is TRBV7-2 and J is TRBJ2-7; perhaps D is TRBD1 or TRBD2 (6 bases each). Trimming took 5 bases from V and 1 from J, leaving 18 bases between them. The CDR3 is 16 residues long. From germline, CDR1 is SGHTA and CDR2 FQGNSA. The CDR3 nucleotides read TGTGCCAGCAGCCGCGCGGGACACCTACTTTCCTACGAGCAGTACTTC. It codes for CASSRAGHLLSYEQYF. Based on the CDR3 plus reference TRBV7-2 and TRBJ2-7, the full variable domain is GAGVSQSPSNKVTEKGKDVELRCDPISGHTALYWYRQSLGQGLEFLIYFQGNSAPDKSGLPSDRFSAERTGGSVSTLTIQRTQQEDSAVYLCASSRAGHLLSYEQYFGPGTRLTVT.

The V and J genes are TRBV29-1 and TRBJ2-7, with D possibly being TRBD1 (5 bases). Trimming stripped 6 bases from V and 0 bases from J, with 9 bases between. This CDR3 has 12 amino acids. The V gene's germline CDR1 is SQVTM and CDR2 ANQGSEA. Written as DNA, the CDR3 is TGCAGCGTGGGGCCGAGCTCCTACGAGCAGTACTTC. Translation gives CSVGPSSYEQYF.

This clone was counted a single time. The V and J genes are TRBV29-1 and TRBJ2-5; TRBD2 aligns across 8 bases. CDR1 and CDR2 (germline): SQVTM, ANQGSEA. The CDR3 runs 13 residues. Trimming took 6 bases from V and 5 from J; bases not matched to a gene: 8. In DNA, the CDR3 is TGCAGCGTGAGTAGGCTAGCGGGCGAGACCCAGTACTTC. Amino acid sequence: CSVSRLAGETQYF.

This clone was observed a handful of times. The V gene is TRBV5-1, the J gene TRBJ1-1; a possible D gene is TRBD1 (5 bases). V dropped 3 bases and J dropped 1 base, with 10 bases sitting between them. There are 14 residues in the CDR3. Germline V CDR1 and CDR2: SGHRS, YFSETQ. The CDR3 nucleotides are TGCGCCAGCAGCTACGACAGCCCGAACACTGAAGCTTTCTTT. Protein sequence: CASSYDSPNTEAFF.

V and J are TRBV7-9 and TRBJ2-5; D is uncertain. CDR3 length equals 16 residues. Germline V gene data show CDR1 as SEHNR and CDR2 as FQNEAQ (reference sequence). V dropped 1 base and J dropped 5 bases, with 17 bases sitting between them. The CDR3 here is CASSLDLVLARETQYF. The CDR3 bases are TGTGCCAGCAGCTTAGATCTGGTCCTTGCGAGGGAGACCCAGTACTTC. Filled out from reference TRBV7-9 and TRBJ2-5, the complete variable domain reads DTGVSQNPRHKITKRGQNVTFRCDPISEHNRLYWYRQTLGQGPEFLTYFQNEAQLEKSRLLSDRFSAERPKGSFSTLEIQRTEQGDSAMYLCASSLDLVLARETQYFGPGTRLLVL.

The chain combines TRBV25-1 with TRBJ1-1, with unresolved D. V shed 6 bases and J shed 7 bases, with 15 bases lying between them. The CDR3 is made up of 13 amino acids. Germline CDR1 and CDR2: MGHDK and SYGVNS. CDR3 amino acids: CASSPSPGREAFF. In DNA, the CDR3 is TGTGCCAGCAGCCCCTCCCCGGGCCGTGAAGCTTTCTTT.

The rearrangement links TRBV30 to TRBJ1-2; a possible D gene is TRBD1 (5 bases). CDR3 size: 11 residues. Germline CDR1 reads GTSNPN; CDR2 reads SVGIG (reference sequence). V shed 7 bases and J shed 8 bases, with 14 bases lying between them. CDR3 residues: CAYRQGDGYTF. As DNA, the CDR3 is TGTGCCTACCGGCAGGGCGACGGCTACACCTTC.

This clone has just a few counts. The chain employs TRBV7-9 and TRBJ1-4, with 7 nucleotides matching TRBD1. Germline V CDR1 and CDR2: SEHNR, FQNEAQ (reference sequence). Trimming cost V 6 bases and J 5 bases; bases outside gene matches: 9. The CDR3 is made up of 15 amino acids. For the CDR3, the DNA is TGTGCCAGCAGTACCCTGGGACAGTTAAATGAAAAACTGTTTTTT. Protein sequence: CASSTLGQLNEKLFF.

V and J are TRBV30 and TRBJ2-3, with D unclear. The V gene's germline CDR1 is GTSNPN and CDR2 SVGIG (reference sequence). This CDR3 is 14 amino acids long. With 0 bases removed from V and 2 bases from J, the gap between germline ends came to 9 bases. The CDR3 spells CAWSVPRITDTQYF. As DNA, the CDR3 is TGTGCCTGGAGTGTACCCAGGATCACAGATACGCAGTATTTT.

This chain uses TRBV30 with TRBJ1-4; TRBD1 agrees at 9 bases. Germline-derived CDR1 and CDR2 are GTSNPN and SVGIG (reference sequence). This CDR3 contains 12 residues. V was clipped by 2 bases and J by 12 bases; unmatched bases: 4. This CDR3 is CAWSPRTGELFF. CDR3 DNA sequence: TGTGCCTGGAGTCCCCGGACAGGGGAACTGTTTTTT. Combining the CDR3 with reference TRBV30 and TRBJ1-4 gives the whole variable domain SQTIHQWPATLVQPVGSPLSLECTVEGTSNPNLYWYRQAAGRGLQLLFYSVGIGQISSEVPQNLSASRPQDRQFILSSKKLLLSDSGFYLCAWSPRTGELFFGSGTQLSVL.

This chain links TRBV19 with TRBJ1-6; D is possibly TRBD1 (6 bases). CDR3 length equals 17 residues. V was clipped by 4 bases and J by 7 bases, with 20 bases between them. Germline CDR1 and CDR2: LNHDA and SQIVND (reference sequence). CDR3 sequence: CASSTTGKGSTNSPLHF. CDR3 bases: TGTGCCAGTAGTACGACAGGTAAAGGGAGTACCAATTCACCCCTCCACTTT.

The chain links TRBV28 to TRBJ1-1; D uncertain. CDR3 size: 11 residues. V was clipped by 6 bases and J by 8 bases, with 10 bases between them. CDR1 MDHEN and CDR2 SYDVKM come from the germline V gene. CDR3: CASRGGTEAFF. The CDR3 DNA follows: TGTGCCAGCAGGGGAGGAACAGAAGCTTTCTTT. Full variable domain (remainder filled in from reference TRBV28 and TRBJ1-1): DVKVTQSSRYLVKRTGEKVFLECVQDMDHENMFWYRQDPGLGLRLIYFSYDVKMKEKGDIPEGYSVSREKKERFSLILESASTNQTSMYLCASRGGTEAFFGQGTRLTVV.

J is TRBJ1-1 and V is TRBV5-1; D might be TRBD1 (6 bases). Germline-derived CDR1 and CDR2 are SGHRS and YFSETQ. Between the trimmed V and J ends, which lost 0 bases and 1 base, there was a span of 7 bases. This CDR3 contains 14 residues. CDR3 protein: CASSLVQGNTEAFF. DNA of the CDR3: TGCGCCAGCAGCTTGGTACAGGGGAACACTGAAGCTTTCTTT. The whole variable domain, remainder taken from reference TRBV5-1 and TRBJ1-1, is KAGVTQTPRYLIKTRGQQVTLSCSPISGHRSVSWYQQTPGQGLQFLFEYFSETQRNKGNFPGRFSGRQFSNSRSEMNVSTLELGDSALYLCASSLVQGNTEAFFGQGTRLTVV.

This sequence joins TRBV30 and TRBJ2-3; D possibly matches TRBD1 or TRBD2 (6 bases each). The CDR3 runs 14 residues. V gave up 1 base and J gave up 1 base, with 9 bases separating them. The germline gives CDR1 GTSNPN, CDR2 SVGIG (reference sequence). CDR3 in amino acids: CAWSAGGGTDTQYF. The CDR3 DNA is TGTGCCTGGAGTGCCGGGGGCGGCACAGATACGCAGTATTTT.

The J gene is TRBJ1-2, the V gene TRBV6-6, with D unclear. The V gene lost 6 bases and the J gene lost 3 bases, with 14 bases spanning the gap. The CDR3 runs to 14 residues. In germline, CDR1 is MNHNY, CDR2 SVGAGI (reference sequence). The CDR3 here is CASSPTQLDYGYTF. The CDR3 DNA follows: TGTGCCAGCAGCCCCACGCAGCTAGACTATGGCTACACCTTC.

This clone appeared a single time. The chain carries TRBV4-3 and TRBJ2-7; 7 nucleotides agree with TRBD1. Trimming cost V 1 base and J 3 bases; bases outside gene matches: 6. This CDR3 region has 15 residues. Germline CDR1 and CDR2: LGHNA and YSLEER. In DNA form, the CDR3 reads TGCGCCAGCAGCCAAGTAGCCGCAGGGGGCTACGAGCAGTACTTC. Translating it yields CASSQVAAGGYEQYF.